These 2 T cell receptor beta chains came from one sample sequenced in a study of shared clonotypes between healthy human individuals. Repertoires were generated with immunoSEQ multiplex PCR, while TCRdb's copy carries only in-frame clones and drops some. The profile covers more than 1,200,000 clones, with approximately 98.5% appearing a single time and about 0.35% taken by the ten largest. The sample consisted of naive CD4+ T cells sorted from blood. Described subset: CD45RA+ positively selected. These receptors all stem from a man aged 30 to 39 in good health.

This chain uses TRBV4-3 with TRBJ2-7; maybe TRBD1 (6 bases). The germline V and J ends were trimmed by 2 bases and 5 bases, with 13 bases remaining between them. Per the germline V gene, CDR1 is LGHNA and CDR2 is YSLEER. This CDR3 has 14 amino acids. The CDR3 spells CASSQTRGEDEQYF. In nucleotides, the CDR3 is TGCGCCAGCAGCCAAACCAGGGGAGAGGACGAGCAGTACTTC.

The V and J genes are TRBV19 and TRBJ2-1; possible D gene TRBD2, 6 bases. The CDR3 length is 12 residues. Trimming took 3 bases from V and 10 from J, leaving 10 bases between them. Germline CDR1 reads LNHDA; CDR2 reads SQIVND (reference sequence). The DNA of the CDR3 is TGTGCCAGTAGTATCAGCGGGTCGGAGCAGTTCTTC. Protein product: CASSISGSEQFF.